This T cell receptor beta chain was recorded in a study of beta chain features in type 1 diabetes. This clone was seen a handful of times. What it binds is unknown. The CDR3 consists of 11 residues. CDR1 DFQATT and CDR2 SNEGSKA come from the germline V gene (reference sequence). With 0 bases removed from V and 11 bases from J, the gap between germline ends came to 10 bases. Study observations and caveats: All four CD4+ subsets of Type 1 diabetes patients contained TCRB CDR3s that were moderately but significantly shorter.

The authors reverse transcribed all of the isolated RNA, so sequencing captured expressed TCRB transcripts. Produced via immunoSEQ multiplex PCR; TCRdb's table is partial and in-frame only. Found here are 150,000 to 200,000 clones, 7.5% to 10% of them singletons; the top ten hold approximately 2.2%. This rearrangement joins TRBV20-1 to TRBJ1-1; D gene uncertain. The origin of this receptor is a young woman in good health. Sequencing used central memory CD4+ T cells from blood. Here the CDR3 DNA reads TGCAGTGCTAGAGATCTAAAGAACGCTTTCTTT. Residues: CSARDLKNAFF.